A selection of T cell receptor beta chains follows, all from one sample in a study of cytotoxic CD8 clonotypes in ibrutinib-treated CLL. Some clones are missing from TCRdb's copy, which holds only in-frame ones; the method was immunoSEQ multiplex PCR. The sample holds approximately 300,000 clones, roughly 85% seen once. The source material was PBMCs, sampled before ibrutinib treatment. These receptors were obtained from a human donor with chronic lymphocytic leukemia. Each CDR3 is given with its conserved first and last residue. D genes are given only for firm matches. Clone size appears in some rows only: once, few, many, or a class for an expanded clone.

>TRBJ1-3|.|TRBV29-1|TRBD1
CSAGQGVNTIYF
TGCAGCGCTGGACAGGGCGTAAACACCATATATTTT
>TRBJ1-2|.|TRBV5-1|.
CASSLQGPTGNYGYTF
TGCGCCAGCAGCTTGCAGGGACCAACAGGCAACTATGGCTACACCTTC
>TRBJ2-7|.|TRBV7-9|.
CASSPPLWATQRYEQYF
TGTGCCAGCAGCCCCCCTTTATGGGCGACTCAGAGGTACGAGCAGTACTTC
>TRBJ2-1|once|TRBV6-5|TRBD1
CASSYWPDRGMNEQFF
TGTGCCAGCAGTTACTGGCCGGACAGGGGGATGAATGAGCAGTTCTTC
>TRBJ2-7|.|TRBV29-1|.
CSVDGGRGQYF
TGCAGCGTTGACGGGGGTAGAGGGCAGTACTTC
>TRBJ2-7|few|TRBV30|.
CAWSPLNEQYF
TGTGCCTGGAGTCCTCTTAATGAGCAGTACTTC
>TRBJ1-1|.|TRBV6-1|.
CASSDYLMESVNTEAFF
TGTGCCAGCAGTGACTACCTTATGGAGTCCGTGAACACTGAAGCTTTCTTT
>TRBJ1-5|.|TRBV6-1|TRBD1
CASSGQGSQPQHF
TGTGCCAGCAGTGGACAGGGGTCTCAGCCCCAGCATTTT
>TRBJ2-7|.|TRBV5-1|TRBD2
CASSRGLAGVYEQYF
TGCGCCAGCAGCAGGGGACTAGCGGGAGTCTACGAGCAGTACTTC
>TRBJ2-2|.|TRBV6-6|TRBD2
CASSSLAGPTGELFF
TGTGCCAGCAGTTCCCTAGCGGGACCCACCGGGGAGCTGTTTTTT
>TRBJ1-3|.|TRBV4-1|.
CASSQDSDTIYF
TGCGCCAGCAGCCAAGACTCCGACACCATATATTTT
>TRBJ1-5|once|TRBV7-2|.
CASSLNGGNNQPQHF
TGTGCCAGCAGCCTGAACGGAGGGAACAATCAGCCCCAGCATTTT
>TRBJ2-5|.|TRBV18|TRBD1
CASSPRQGEGETQYF
TGTGCCAGCTCACCTCGACAGGGAGAGGGAGAGACCCAGTACTTC
>TRBJ2-5|.|TRBV9|.
CASSVEQYQETQYF
TGTGCCAGCAGCGTAGAACAGTACCAAGAGACCCAGTACTTC
>TRBJ2-1|.|TRBV30|.
CAWSTDRDNEQFF
TGTGCCTGGAGTACGGACCGTGACAATGAGCAGTTCTTC
>TRBJ2-1|few|TRBV4-1|.
CASSRGDNEQFF
TGCGCCAGCAGCCGAGGAGACAATGAGCAGTTCTTC
>TRBJ2-5|.|TRBV11-2|.
CASSFPPSRQGGNQETQYF
TGTGCCAGCAGCTTCCCACCTTCGCGGCAGGGGGGGAACCAAGAGACCCAGTACTTC
>TRBJ2-5|.|TRBV12-5|TRBD2
CASGLTGTRGETQYF
TGTGCTAGTGGTTTGACAGGGACTAGGGGGGAGACCCAGTACTTC
>TRBJ2-7|.|TRBV29-1|.
CSVDPGTYEQYF
TGCAGCGTTGACCCCGGGACCTACGAGCAGTACTTC
>TRBJ1-2|.|TRBV5-1|TRBD1
CASSLGENDRAGYTF
TGCGCCAGCAGCCTCGGGGAAAATGACAGGGCAGGCTACACCTTC
>TRBJ2-7|.|TRBV5-6|TRBD1
CASRFRQGYEQYF
TGTGCCAGCAGATTTCGACAGGGTTACGAGCAGTACTTC